The entry below gives a single TCR beta chain sequence along with its context. What antigen it recognizes has not been identified. Base qualities are not at hand, and no much larger clone is one base apart. This specimen comes from a study of regulatory T cells in long-lasting Graves disease (dated by TCRdb to the early 2020s). Concerning the study at large: In the newly diagnosed Graves' disease group, patients had been taking antithyroid drugs for less than 3 months. Persistent Graves' disease patients were compared with newly diagnosed Graves' disease patients by peripheral blood TCR sequencing and RNA sequencing. The study was registered as a clinical trial and conducted in China. A total of around 35 samples underwent TCR sequencing, from around 13 patients with persistent Graves' disease and 20 or so patients with newly diagnosed Graves' disease.

The sample's time point label, decoded: newly diagnosed GD, antithyroid drugs for less than 3 months. RNA was extracted from PBMCs in TRIzol for both TCR sequencing and RNA sequencing. Graves' disease was diagnosed according to American Thyroid Association guidelines. Patients were recruited from an endocrinology department in Xi'an, China. Each patient gave approximately 10 milliliters of peripheral blood, collected in an EDTA anticoagulant tube. Ficoll Paque Plus density gradient separation was used to isolate PBMCs, and no further T cell sorting was done. RNA quality was checked with an Agilent 2100 Bioanalyzer and agarose gel, and concentration with a NanoDrop 2000. Libraries came from multiplex PCR. TCRdb lists the instrument as Illumina HiSeq 4000. To build TCR beta libraries, CDR3 regions were amplified by Arm-PCR using iRepertoire HTBI primers. PCR products were gel purified before sequencing. In the paper's pipeline: Gene usage analysis of CDR3 amino acid clonotypes relied on the roughly 64 TRBV and about 15 TRBJ segments identified across samples. COPE and FqMerger were used to merge the filtered high-quality paired reads into contigs. BLAST was used to align contigs to IMGT TRBV, TRBD and TRBJ reference genes, with CDR3 defined following IMGT. Any clonotype with a frequency above 0.1% was counted as a highly expanded clone. Shannon entropy was used to measure repertoire diversity, and the Gini coefficient was used to measure V-J evenness. Clonotypes shared by more than one individual were considered public. Clones were called with MiXCR by TCRdb after fastp trimmed the public reads at Q25, and only in-frame beta chains were retained. Every distinct CDR3 protein forms one entry, paired with its most common genes and DNA. TCRdb's processing, not the authors', yielded these V and J calls. The sample table holds hundreds of thousands of distinct CDR3 sequences, of which less than 20% were seen once. 18% of the sample lies in the top ten.

The CDR3 covers 18 residues, taking in both the cysteine and the phenylalanine. CDR3 DNA only is kept here, 54 bases in frame from base 1. The germline V gene (reference sequence) specifies LNHNV as CDR1 and YYDKDF as CDR2. A distance of 24 bases separates the germline ends of V and J, which lose 0 bases and 10 bases respectively. Paper-wide results and their limitations: Peripheral blood alone was examined, since thyroid tissue, which constituted the primary lesion, could not be accessed. The authors acknowledged the small sample size as a limitation that may reduce accuracy. A larger number of public clonotypes was shared among persistent patients (2,741) than among newly diagnosed patients (approximately 930). Persistent Graves' disease patients showed lower TCR Shannon entropy and fewer highly expanded clones than newly diagnosed patients, suggesting clonal expansion. Sequencing and analysis were limited to the TCR beta chain. Persistent disease showed preferential use of TRBV28, TRBJ1-2 and TRBJ2-5, whereas newly diagnosed disease favored TRBV20-1 and TRBJ2-1.

The same data also contributed to another study, on T cells in Graves' hyperthyroidism and ophthalmopathy. Per the second study: Graves' hyperthyroidism was defined as stable when no progression to ophthalmopathy occurred over 18 months of follow-up. Hyperthyroidism patients were newly diagnosed, with disease duration under 2 months, and aged 18 to 65 years. Exclusion was applied to patients with uncontrolled infections, other autoimmune diseases, pregnancy or lactation. Diagnoses were based on clinical symptoms, serum thyroxine and TRAb, thyroid ultrasound and orbital computed tomography. For the first round of RT-PCR on the TCR CDR3, the HTBI primer set was used together with the Qiagen OneStep RT-PCR kit. Most expanded thyroid clonotypes (frequency above 0.001) were also detected in blood, a finding suggesting that blood repertoires may reflect thyroid immune responses. Ophthalmopathy was separated from stable hyperthyroidism by a 13 V-J signature model, with approximately 85% sensitivity and 81% to 82% specificity obtained in cross-validation and 80%/75% obtained in testing. During validation, the model predicted progression to ophthalmopathy a median of about 6.3 months ahead of onset, with almost 71% sensitivity and less than 85% specificity. To identify TCR V-J signatures that set the groups apart, the researchers used a discovery cohort of more than 95 patients, made up of fewer than 50 with Graves' ophthalmopathy and 57 with stable Graves' hyperthyroidism. An independent validation cohort of 18 to 20 hyperthyroidism patients and 17 patients who later progressed to ophthalmopathy tested prospective prediction of ophthalmopathy. The 100 discovery patients were randomly divided into training and test sets at a 7:3 ratio. In several Graves' hyperthyroidism patients, the study also compared T-cell repertoires from thyroid tissue with T-cell repertoires from blood. After blood sampling, hyperthyroidism patients were treated with methimazole at a starting dose of 30 mg daily, and ophthalmopathy patients were treated with high-dose intravenous methylprednisolone. Libraries were constructed in a second round of multiplex PCR, after which size selection and purification were carried out. Paired-end sequencing of the libraries was performed with 100 bp reads on an Illumina HiSeq2000. SOAPnuke was used to process the raw data, throwing out any read that contained adapters or uncalled bases, had a mean Phred below 15, or lacked an exact constant-primer or identifier match. COPE v1.2.5 was used to merge the high-quality paired reads, and each unique nucleotide sequence was defined as a clonotype. Clonotypes were aligned to IMGT TRBV, TRBD and TRBJ reference segments using MiTCR v1.1. Only V-J combinations with frequency above 0.0001, covering about 99% of repertoires, were analysed. The TCS score was defined as the ratio of F50 (clonal expansion) to E x V (chaos), calculated using BLOSUM62-based TCRdist between CDR3 peptides within each V-J. Welch's t-statistics and random forest reduced around 550 V-J features to 13, which were used in a naive Bayes classifier (R e1071). No statistical method was used to fix the sample size in advance, and group allocation was not hidden from the investigators. The paper reports TCR Vbeta CDR3 sequencing of 140 or so peripheral blood samples: some 44 ophthalmopathy, fewer than 80 hyperthyroidism and 17 progressor patients.

Sequenced here: peripheral blood mononuclear cells (PBMCs), sampled at new diagnosis, from a patient treated with antithyroid drugs. The source of this sequence is a woman under 40 with Graves disease. Donor details come from another sample of the same person, matched by shared clones. The receptor chain draws on TRBV15 and TRBJ1-4; 5 matching bases give a weak D call of TRBD1. The CDR3 reads as follows: CATSRDQDFGGVGGKLFF. The DNA sequence reads TGTGCCACCAGCAGAGACCAGGACTTTGGCGGGGTTGGGGGAAAACTGTTTTTT.